This T cell receptor (beta chain) stems from a study of T cell responses to AZD1222 COVID-19 vaccine. Across the whole study: Timing groups of about 4 and about 12 weeks for second doses were pooled.

Whole-study results and caveats: At study baseline, merely more than 5 AZD1222 recipients were seropositive. Among vaccine-associated CD4 TCRs, coverage spanned spike, with dominance at 160-218 and 743-854. Donors were chiefly white British, with a greater number of females, and clonal diversity was perhaps underestimated.

TCRdb keeps only in-frame clones here, not all; method: immunoSEQ multiplex PCR. Counted here are 180,000 or so clones, over 90% occurring once; the ten biggest clones make up roughly 3.9%. A remark on this clone: Its matching antigen is unknown.

This clonotype originated in an adult in good health. Sequencing was performed on peripheral blood, taken on day 0 of AZD1222 vaccination.

The chain's CDR3 is CASSPLGWGLNYEQYF. Here the CDR3 DNA reads TGTGCCAGCTCGCCTCTCGGTTGGGGCTTAAATTACGAGCAGTACTTC. This chain links TRBV18 with TRBJ2-7, with a tentative D call TRBD1 (5 bases). The CDR3 loop spans 16 amino acids. Germline V gene lookup returns CDR1 KGHSH and CDR2 LQKENI. V was pared by 6 bases and J by 4 bases, with 22 bases between.